These 29 T cell receptor beta chains came from one sample sequenced in a study of OX40 agonist ivuxolimab in advanced cancers. This table comes from immunoSEQ multiplex PCR, and its TCRdb copy is limited to in-frame clones, with some not included. The repertoire holds some 41,000 clones, with 90% as singletons. Specimen: CD4+ or CD8+ T cells sorted from blood, collected in a trial of the OX40 agonist ivuxolimab. These receptors came from an adult with an advanced solid tumor such as melanoma, head and neck, liver or kidney cancer.

This chain joins TRBV18 and TRBJ1-4; D is ambiguous. CDR1 is KGHSH and CDR2 is LQKENI in the germline V gene. Trimming took off 1 base at V and 0 bases at J, with 6 bases between the two ends. This CDR3 has 15 amino acids. This CDR3 is CASSPREATNEKLFF. DNA of the CDR3: TGTGCCAGCTCACCACGGGAGGCAACTAATGAAAAACTGTTTTTT.

The CDR3 protein is CASSRSQNQETQYF. In DNA form, the CDR3 reads TGTGCCAGCAGTAGATCACAGAACCAAGAGACCCAGTACTTC. The gene calls are TRBV6-1 and TRBJ2-5, with D unresolved. This CDR3 contains 14 residues. V lost 5 bases, J lost 0 bases, and 10 bases lay in between. Germline CDR1 MNHNS, CDR2 SASEGT.

This chain links TRBV5-8 with TRBJ2-2; 8 positions match TRBD2. Germline V gene sequence: CDR1 SGHTS, CDR2 YDEGEE. The junction had 12 bases not matched to a gene; V was cut back by 5 bases and J by 0 bases. The CDR3 loop spans 18 amino acids. The CDR3: CASSSYSGGTANTGELFF. CDR3 DNA sequence: TGTGCCAGCAGTTCCTATTCGGGGGGGACCGCGAACACCGGGGAGCTGTTTTTT.

Remarks on this clone: The junction and the germline gene differ at one end; a read error may be behind it. The chain carries TRBV2 and TRBJ2-3, with 12 bases lining up with TRBD1. Germline lookup yields CDR1 SNHLY and CDR2 FYNNEI. The CDR3 is 13 residues long. CDR3 DNA: TGTGCCAGCAATAATATCGGGACAGGGGGCGGGTGTTTT. Residues: CASNNIGTGGGCF.

The V call is TRBV7-9, the J call TRBJ1-1; D gene uncertain. Germline assignment: CDR1 SEHNR and CDR2 FQNEAQ (reference sequence). Trimming stripped 1 base from V and 1 base from J, with 7 bases between. This CDR3 contains 14 residues. CDR3 in DNA: TGTGCCAGCAGCTTAGGAGAGGAGAACACTGAAGCTTTCTTT. Protein product: CASSLGEENTEAFF.

This chain connects TRBV11-3 to TRBJ2-5; TRBD2 is a possible D gene (5 bases). V was cut by 0 bases and J by 5 bases, with 7 bases left in between. The germline V gene has CDR1 SGHNT and CDR2 YENEEA. The CDR3 spans 13 residues. The CDR3 region is CASSLDSGETQYF. CDR3 nucleotide sequence: TGTGCCAGCAGCTTAGATTCGGGGGAGACCCAGTACTTC.

As regards this clone: At one end the junction does not follow the germline gene, possibly because of a read error. The chain couples TRBV4-1 to TRBJ2-6; D remains unclear. The germline V gene has CDR1 MGHRA and CDR2 YSYEKL. This CDR3 is built from 18 residues. This CDR3 reads CASSKPAEPQSRANVLTF. As DNA, the CDR3 is TGCGCCAGCAGCAAACCGGCAGAACCACAAAGTCGGGCCAATGTCCTGACTTTC.

This clone was found once. This chain joins TRBV9 and TRBJ2-1, with D unclear. Germline V CDR1 and CDR2: SGDLS, YYNGEE. Trimming pared 0 bases from V and 4 bases from J, leaving 14 bases between. The CDR3 spans 16 residues. Here the CDR3 reads CASSVETGFTYNEQFF. The CDR3 nucleotides are TGTGCCAGCAGCGTAGAAACTGGCTTTACTTACAATGAGCAGTTCTTC.

The chain links TRBV6-6 to TRBJ2-7; 7 positions match TRBD2. Germline loops: CDR1 MNHNY, CDR2 SVGAGI (reference sequence). V trimming: 7 bases; J trimming: 5 bases; junction bases outside the gene matches: 14. The CDR3 contains 15 residues. Here the CDR3 DNA reads TGTGCCAGCACCTTGGGCGGGAGCAAGATGCACGAGCAGTACTTC. It encodes CASTLGGSKMHEQYF.

In this sample, this clone turned up once. The chain couples TRBV7-2 to TRBJ1-1; the D gene is possibly TRBD1 (5 bases). The CDR3 is 15 amino acids. Germline V gene data show CDR1 as SGHTA and CDR2 as FQGNSA. The V and J ends lost 5 bases and 1 base respectively, with 14 bases between them. CDR3 amino acids: CASSKDSNTNTEAFF. The CDR3 DNA reads TGTGCCAGCAGCAAAGACAGTAATACGAACACTGAAGCTTTCTTT.

The chain carries TRBV10-1 and TRBJ2-5, with TRBD1 identical over 8 bases. V lost 6 bases to trimming and J lost 11 bases; unmatched junction nucleotides: 11. The germline CDR1 and CDR2 sequences are WNHNN and SYGVQD (reference sequence). The CDR3 contains 13 residues. The CDR3 nucleotides read TGCGCCAGCAGCAGGGACAGGCGAGGGGAGCAGTACTTC. The encoded protein is CASSRDRRGEQYF.

This chain connects TRBV6-1 to TRBJ2-3, with 11 nucleotides matching TRBD1. Trimming took 7 bases from V and 6 from J; bases not matched to a gene: 6. Looked up from germline, CDR1 is MNHNS and CDR2 is SASEGT. The CDR3 runs to 14 residues. CDR3 sequence (DNA): TGTGCCAGCACCCGCGGGACAGGGGGTGATACGCAGTATTTT. Residues: CASTRGTGGDTQYF.

V is TRBV18 and J is TRBJ2-6; D unresolved. The V gene lost 2 bases and the J gene lost 1 base, with 9 bases spanning the gap. The CDR3 has 16 residues. CDR1 is KGHSH, CDR2 LQKENI, per germline. CDR3 amino acids: CASSPSRVSGANVLTF. CDR3 bases: TGTGCCAGCTCACCATCCCGGGTGTCTGGGGCCAACGTCCTGACTTTC.

The chain links TRBV19 to TRBJ2-7; D may be TRBD1 (6 bases). Germline loops: CDR1 LNHDA, CDR2 SQIVND (reference sequence). The CDR3 is made up of 14 amino acids. Trimming removed 4 bases at V and 2 bases at J, with 12 bases between. This CDR3 reads CASSRGHRPYEQYF. Written as DNA, the CDR3 is TGTGCCAGTAGTAGGGGGCACCGACCCTACGAGCAGTACTTC.

This chain links TRBV7-3 with TRBJ1-2; TRBD1 is a possible D gene (6 bases). The CDR3 runs to 13 residues. Germline CDR1 and CDR2: SGHTA and FQGTGA. Trimming shortened V by 5 bases and J by 8 bases, and 15 bases separated the two germline ends. This chain's CDR3 is CASSPQQGGGYTF. In DNA, the CDR3 is TGTGCCAGCAGCCCGCAACAGGGCGGAGGCTACACCTTC.

This sequence joins TRBV28 and TRBJ2-3; 11 positions agree with TRBD1. CDR1 is MDHEN and CDR2 is SYDVKM in the germline V gene. Trimming cost V 7 bases and J 11 bases; bases outside gene matches: 5. This CDR3 has 12 amino acids. CDR3 sequence: CASTPGTGGQYF. The CDR3 coding sequence is TGTGCCAGCACCCCGGGGACAGGGGGGCAGTATTTT. Together with reference TRBV28 and TRBJ2-3, the CDR3 gives the full variable domain: DVKVTQSSRYLVKRTGEKVFLECVQDMDHENMFWYRQDPGLGLRLIYFSYDVKMKEKGDIPEGYSVSREKKERFSLILESASTNQTSMYLCASTPGTGGQYFGPGTRLTVL.

The V call is TRBV2, the J call TRBJ2-2; the match to TRBD2 covers 7 bases. The CDR3 contains 13 residues. Germline loops: CDR1 SNHLY, CDR2 FYNNEI. V gave up 4 bases and J gave up 5 bases; unmatched junction bases: 1. CDR3 bases: TGTGCCAGCAGTGGGACTAGGACCGGGGAGCTGTTTTTT. The encoded protein is CASSGTRTGELFF.

The V call is TRBV5-1, the J call TRBJ2-5; the D gene could be TRBD1 or TRBD2 (5 bases each). This CDR3 has 14 amino acids. CDR1 SGHRS and CDR2 YFSETQ come from the germline V gene. Trimming removed 0 bases from V and 4 bases from J, with 10 bases in between. The CDR3 protein is CASSLGDERETQYF. Here the CDR3 DNA reads TGCGCCAGCAGCTTGGGGGACGAACGAGAGACCCAGTACTTC. The variable domain in full, completed from reference TRBV5-1 and TRBJ2-5, reads KAGVTQTPRYLIKTRGQQVTLSCSPISGHRSVSWYQQTPGQGLQFLFEYFSETQRNKGNFPGRFSGRQFSNSRSEMNVSTLELGDSALYLCASSLGDERETQYFGPGTRLLVL.

The chain joins TRBV6-5 to TRBJ2-5; 13 bases are a match to TRBD2. With 6 bases clipped from V and 4 bases from J, the junction kept 2 bases outside the gene matches. CDR3 length: 14 residues. Germline CDR1 reads MNHEY; CDR2 reads SVGAGI. The CDR3 bases are TGTGCCAGCAGCGGACTAGCGGGAGCAGAGACCCAGTACTTC. It specifies CASSGLAGAETQYF.

The V call is TRBV9, the J call TRBJ2-1, with TRBD2 identical over 9 bases. Germline V gene sequence: CDR1 SGDLS, CDR2 YYNGEE. This CDR3 comprises 14 residues. V shed 2 bases and J 7 bases; nucleotides not matched to a gene: 4. The CDR3 nucleotides are TGTGCCAGCAGCGTTAGCGGGAGTAGGAATGAGCAGTTCTTC. This gives the protein CASSVSGSRNEQFF.

This chain links TRBV19 with TRBJ2-6; 7 nucleotides match TRBD1. The V gene end was trimmed by 10 bases and the J gene end by 0 bases; junction bases not matched to a gene: 9. The CDR3 extends over 16 amino acids. The germline V gene has CDR1 LNHDA and CDR2 SQIVND (reference sequence). The CDR3 DNA follows: TGTGCCACTAAACAGGGGTCCCCCTCTGGGGCCAACGTCCTGACTTTC. It translates to CATKQGSPSGANVLTF.

CDR3 DNA: TGTGCCACCGACAGAAATTCACCCCTCCACTTT. Residues: CATDRNSPLHF. The gene calls are TRBV30 and TRBJ1-6; the D gene is possibly TRBD1 (5 bases). V gave up 8 bases and J gave up 7 bases, with 9 bases separating them. The length of the CDR3 is 11 residues. The V gene's germline CDR1 is GTSNPN and CDR2 SVGIG (reference sequence).

This rearrangement joins TRBV18 to TRBJ1-1; 9 nucleotides match TRBD1. The CDR3 covers 14 residues. The trim removed 5 bases at V and 5 bases at J, leaving 6 bases unmatched. Germline-derived CDR1 and CDR2 are KGHSH and LQKENI. The CDR3 reads CASSSGQGWTEAFF. The CDR3, as DNA: TGTGCCAGCTCAAGCGGACAGGGGTGGACTGAAGCTTTCTTT.

This clone was seen more than once but under ten times. The rearrangement uses TRBV2 and TRBJ1-4; no firm D call. The germline CDR1 and CDR2 sequences are SNHLY and FYNNEI. V shed 3 bases and J shed 7 bases, with 0 bases lying between them. The CDR3 is made up of 10 amino acids. CDR3 region: CASSDEKLFF. The CDR3 DNA reads TGTGCCAGCAGTGATGAAAAACTGTTTTTT.

J is TRBJ1-4 and V is TRBV30; D perhaps matches TRBD1 (6 bases). Trimming took 8 bases from V and 5 from J, leaving 12 bases between them. Germline CDR1 and CDR2: GTSNPN and SVGIG (reference sequence). The CDR3 runs 12 residues. Here the CDR3 DNA reads TGTGCCGGGGACACCATAAATGAAAAACTGTTTTTT. It translates to CAGDTINEKLFF.

A single count supports this clone. V gene TRBV18 combines with J gene TRBJ1-1; 9 bases are a match to TRBD1. The CDR3 runs to 16 residues. Germline CDR1 and CDR2: KGHSH and LQKENI. V dropped 6 bases and J dropped 4; count of bases not matched to a gene: 12. The CDR3 reads CASSPITGGASTEAFF. CDR3 DNA: TGTGCCAGCTCCCCAATCACAGGGGGCGCCTCCACTGAAGCTTTCTTT.

Here the CDR3 reads CASRDWGTANQPQHF. CDR3 nucleotide sequence: TGTGCCAGCAGAGACTGGGGGACAGCCAATCAGCCCCAGCATTTT. The rearrangement links TRBV5-6 to TRBJ1-5; 7 positions agree with TRBD1. The J segment lost 3 bases and the V segment lost 5 bases, leaving 8 bases of the junction unmatched. The CDR3 sequence is 15 residues long. Germline-derived CDR1 and CDR2 are SGHDT and YYEEEE.

The chain combines TRBV4-1 with TRBJ2-7, with D hard to call. The CDR3 totals 11 residues. Germline CDR1 is MGHRA and CDR2 is YSYEKL. Trimming took off 2 bases at V and 7 bases at J, with 6 bases between the two ends. The CDR3 here is CASSQRLEQYF. DNA of the CDR3: TGCGCCAGCAGCCAAAGGCTTGAGCAGTACTTC.

The chain carries TRBV9 and TRBJ2-1; D possibly uses TRBD1 or TRBD2 (6 bases each). Germline loops: CDR1 SGDLS, CDR2 YYNGEE. This CDR3 is 15 amino acids long. V lost 0 bases and J 4 bases, leaving 11 bases between the germline ends. CDR3 region: CASSVGRRGYNEQFF. The DNA for the CDR3 is TGTGCCAGCAGCGTAGGGCGGAGGGGGTACAATGAGCAGTTCTTC. The variable domain in full, completed from reference TRBV9 and TRBJ2-1, reads DSGVTQTPKHLITATGQRVTLRCSPRSGDLSVYWYQQSLDQGLQFLIQYYNGEERAKGNILERFSAQQFPDLHSELNLSSLELGDSALYFCASSVGRRGYNEQFFGPGTRLTVL.